This TCR beta chain is drawn from a study of cytomegalovirus exposure and HLA in healthy donors. In the study overall: It was reported in a later analysis that the approximately 120 validation repertoires used the same platform as the approximately 670 first-cohort repertoires.

The approximately 120-subject validation cohort, separate from the approximately 670-subject first cohort, included the donors. Using immunoSEQ multiplex PCR, the repertoire was profiled, and TCRdb retains in-frame clones only, with some absent. The sample yields about 200,000 clones, roughly 80% seen once. General study results and limits: Among the CMV-associated chains, three were confirmed in vitro as specific for CMV antigens. Most observed TCR sequences were rare, whereas some public TCRs were detected in many donors.

Points on this clone: Its cognate antigen is unknown.

The specimen sequenced was PBMCs. The source is a woman aged 18-29 years in good health and CMV-seronegative.

The CDR3 loop is CASSLGQGAMNTEAFF. The CDR3, as DNA: TGCGCCAGCAGCTTGGGACAGGGGGCTATGAACACTGAAGCTTTCTTT. The V gene is TRBV5-1, the J gene TRBJ1-1, with 10 bases that match TRBD1. Germline V gene data show CDR1 as SGHRS and CDR2 as YFSETQ. After removal of 0 bases from V and 0 bases from J, the junction contained 2 bases not matched to a gene. The CDR3 has 16 residues.